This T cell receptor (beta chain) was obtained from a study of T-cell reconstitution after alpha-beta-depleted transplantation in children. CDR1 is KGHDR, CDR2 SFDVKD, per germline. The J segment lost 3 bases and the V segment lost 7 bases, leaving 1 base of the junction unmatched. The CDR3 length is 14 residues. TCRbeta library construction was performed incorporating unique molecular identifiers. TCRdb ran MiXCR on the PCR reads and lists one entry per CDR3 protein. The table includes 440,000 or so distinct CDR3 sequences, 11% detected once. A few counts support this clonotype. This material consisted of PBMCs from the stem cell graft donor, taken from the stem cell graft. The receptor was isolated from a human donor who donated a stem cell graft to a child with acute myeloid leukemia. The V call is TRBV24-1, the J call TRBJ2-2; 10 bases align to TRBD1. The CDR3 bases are TGTGCCACCAGGGGGACAGGGGACACCGGGGAGCTGTTTTTT. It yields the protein CATRGTGDTGELFF.